The 19 T cell receptor beta chains reported below all come from one sample, sequenced in a study of Graves' ophthalmopathy and Graves' hyperthyroidism. RNA transcripts served as template for amplifying TCR beta CDR3 sequences. An initial RT-PCR round employing HTBI primers preceded a second-round multiplex PCR. TCRdb fed the multiplex PCR reads into MiXCR, producing one record per CDR3 protein. The data show roughly 160,000 distinct CDR3 sequences, roughly 37% seen once. Source material: peripheral blood. The receptors originated from a woman in her thirties or forties with Graves' ophthalmopathy.

The J gene is TRBJ2-7, the V gene TRBV6-4; the match to TRBD1 covers 9 bases. This CDR3 region has 16 residues. The V gene's germline CDR1 is MRHNA and CDR2 SNTAGT. V lost 5 bases and J lost 0; bases outside the gene matches: 8. The CDR3, as DNA: TGTGCCAGCAGTAGGGCCGGGACAGGGAGCTCCTACGAGCAGTACTTC. Translated, it gives CASSRAGTGSSYEQYF.

This clonotype has ten or more counts. V gene TRBV7-2 combines with J gene TRBJ1-3; the match to TRBD1 covers 10 bases. In germline, CDR1 is SGHTA, CDR2 FQGNSA. The CDR3 covers 17 residues. With 1 base clipped from V and 0 bases from J, the junction kept 3 bases outside the gene matches. This CDR3 is CASSLGGTGVSGNTIYF. In nucleotides, the CDR3 is TGTGCCAGCAGCTTAGGGGGGACAGGGGTCTCTGGAAACACCATATATTTT. The full variable domain, completed using reference TRBV7-2 and TRBJ1-3, is GAGVSQSPSNKVTEKGKDVELRCDPISGHTALYWYRQSLGQGLEFLIYFQGNSAPDKSGLPSDRFSAERTGGSVSTLTIQRTQQEDSAVYLCASSLGGTGVSGNTIYFGEGSWLTVV.

This chain links TRBV6-2 or TRBV6-3 with TRBJ2-7; 12 nucleotides agree with TRBD2. The J segment lost 1 base and the V segment lost 7 bases, leaving 17 bases of the junction unmatched. The CDR3 length is 19 residues. The V gene's germline CDR1 is MNHEY and CDR2 SVGEGT. This CDR3 reads CASTKPGLAGNGVSYEQYF. The CDR3 DNA sequence: TGTGCCAGCACCAAACCAGGACTAGCGGGAAACGGGGTATCCTACGAGCAGTACTTC.

The rearrangement uses TRBV12-3 or TRBV12-4 and TRBJ1-2, with 10 positions matching TRBD1. The V gene end was trimmed by 3 bases and the J gene end by 1 base; junction bases not matched to a gene: 5. CDR3 length: 16 residues. CDR3 region: CASSFPGQGFNYGYTF. In DNA form, the CDR3 reads TGTGCCAGCAGTTTCCCGGGACAGGGGTTTAACTATGGCTACACCTTC.

This clonotype was observed at least ten times. The chain carries TRBV2 and TRBJ2-7; TRBD2 might be the D (5 bases). The CDR3 loop spans 16 amino acids. Trimming removed 3 bases from V and 0 bases from J, with 15 bases in between. From germline, CDR1 is SNHLY and CDR2 FYNNEI. CDR3 sequence reads: CASSDHLAVSSYEQYF. In DNA form, the CDR3 reads TGTGCCAGCAGTGATCATCTAGCTGTAAGCTCCTACGAGCAGTACTTC.

This clonotype was counted many times. J is TRBJ1-2 and V is TRBV30; 8 nucleotides agree with TRBD1. Losses at the gene ends were 2 bases for V and 2 bases for J; bases not matched to a gene: 10. The germline CDR1 and CDR2 sequences are GTSNPN and SVGIG (reference sequence). The CDR3 is made up of 16 amino acids. CDR3 region: CAWSLNRRGRNYGYTF. The CDR3 DNA is TGTGCCTGGAGTCTAAATCGCAGGGGGCGAAACTATGGCTACACCTTC.

This clonotype has a count of ten or more. V is TRBV6-2 or TRBV6-3 and J is TRBJ2-7; TRBD2 might be the D (6 bases). This CDR3 contains 17 residues. The V end was cut by 0 bases, the J end by 4 bases, with 19 bases between. In germline, CDR1 is MNHEY, CDR2 SVGEGT. The CDR3 protein is CASSYSRFFAGFYEQYF. The CDR3 DNA follows: TGTGCCAGCAGTTACTCCCGGTTCTTCGCGGGGTTTTACGAGCAGTACTTC.

This clonotype was detected ten times or more. V and J are TRBV12-3 or TRBV12-4 and TRBJ1-5; 10 nucleotides agree with TRBD1. The V segment lost 8 bases and the J segment 0 bases; nucleotides outside the gene matches: 10. The CDR3 spans 17 residues. CDR3 DNA sequence: TGTGCCAGCTCAAAAGCCGGGACAGGGGTTAGCAATCAGCCCCAGCATTTT. Amino acids: CASSKAGTGVSNQPQHF.

The chain uses TRBV28 and TRBJ2-5; D is possibly TRBD2 (5 bases). V lost 5 bases, J lost 5 bases, and 18 bases lay in between. Germline V lookup: CDR1 MDHEN, CDR2 SYDVKM. This CDR3 is 15 amino acids long. CDR3 residues: CASSTFKAGRETQYF. The CDR3 DNA sequence: TGTGCCAGCAGTACATTCAAGGCGGGCCGGGAGACCCAGTACTTC.

This clonotype showed up many times. The rearrangement uses TRBV7-2 and TRBJ1-2; D ambiguous. Germline values: CDR1 SGHTA, CDR2 FQGNSA. V was pared by 5 bases and J by 6 bases, with 16 bases between. This CDR3 has 14 amino acids. CDR3 loop: CASSPRWPVNGYTF. The DNA for the CDR3 is TGTGCCAGCAGCCCCCGGTGGCCTGTGAATGGCTACACCTTC.

Many counts were recorded for this clonotype. This sequence joins TRBV12-5 and TRBJ1-1; tentative D call: TRBD1 (6 bases). Germline V gene sequence: CDR1 LGHNT, CDR2 FRNRAP. The CDR3 length is 16 residues. The ends were cut back, 4 bases at V and 1 base at J, with 16 bases in the middle. The CDR3 protein is CASGSPTGLANTEAFF. For the CDR3, the DNA is TGTGCTAGTGGTTCCCCTACAGGGCTGGCGAACACTGAAGCTTTCTTT.

The chain employs TRBV6-5 and TRBJ2-7; 9 bases map to TRBD1. This CDR3 spans 17 amino acids. V lost 2 bases to trimming and J lost 0 bases; unmatched junction nucleotides: 8. CDR1 is MNHEY and CDR2 is SVGAGI in the germline V gene. The CDR3 DNA reads TGTGCCAGCAGTTACACCCAAAAACAGGGGGCCTCCTACGAGCAGTACTTC. Its protein is CASSYTQKQGASYEQYF.

This clonotype was found many times. The gene calls are TRBV6-4 and TRBJ1-1; 8 bases fit TRBD1. The CDR3 is 17 amino acids. The V and J ends lost 6 bases and 1 base, in that order; junction bases with no gene match: 13. Germline V gives CDR1 MRHNA, CDR2 SNTAGT. In DNA form, the CDR3 reads TGTGCCAGCAGCGTACACAGGGGGTTGGTAGAGAACACTGAAGCTTTCTTT. It translates to CASSVHRGLVENTEAFF.

Many counts were recorded for this clonotype. The chain links TRBV7-2 to TRBJ1-1, with TRBD1 identical over 7 bases. The germline V gene has CDR1 SGHTA and CDR2 FQGNSA. The CDR3 totals 14 residues. The trim removed 6 bases at V and 1 base at J, leaving 5 bases unmatched. CDR3 amino acids: CASRQQGQNTEAFF. The CDR3 nucleotides are TGTGCCAGCAGACAACAGGGGCAGAACACTGAAGCTTTCTTT.

The chain combines TRBV6-2 or TRBV6-3 with TRBJ1-6; D is ambiguous. Germline V gives CDR1 MNHEY, CDR2 SVGEGT. V was pared by 7 bases and J by 2 bases, with 12 bases between. CDR3 size: 15 residues. The CDR3 region is CASTSGVAYNSPLHF. The CDR3 DNA reads as TGTGCCAGCACTAGCGGTGTCGCCTATAATTCACCCCTCCACTTT.

This clonotype came up many times. This sequence joins TRBV20-1 and TRBJ1-2; a weak D match, TRBD1 (6 bases). Trimming removed 8 bases at V and 6 bases at J, with 10 bases between. There are 10 residues in the CDR3. CDR1 is DFQATT, CDR2 SNEGSKA, per germline (reference sequence). The CDR3 loop is CSQDSHGYTF. CDR3 nucleotide sequence: TGCAGTCAGGACAGTCATGGCTACACCTTC.

The chain joins TRBV20-1 to TRBJ1-1; D is uncertain. The V gene lost 2 bases and the J gene lost 0 bases, with 7 bases spanning the gap. The germline V gene has CDR1 DFQATT and CDR2 SNEGSKA (reference sequence). The CDR3 loop spans 13 amino acids. For the CDR3, the DNA is TGCAGTGCTAGAAGCAACATGAACACTGAAGCTTTCTTT. Translated: CSARSNMNTEAFF.

This clonotype was recorded many times. V is TRBV3-1 and J is TRBJ1-6; tentative D call: TRBD1 (6 bases). The length of the CDR3 is 15 residues. Germline V gives CDR1 LGHDT, CDR2 YNNKEL (reference sequence). Trimming left V 4 bases short and J 6 bases short, with 13 bases between. CDR3 coding DNA: TGTGCCAGCAGCCCAGTCAGGGGTGGTAATTCACCCCTCCACTTT. It is translated as CASSPVRGGNSPLHF.

The V and J genes are TRBV12-3 or TRBV12-4 and TRBJ1-1; possibly TRBD1 for D (6 bases). The CDR3 has 11 residues. Trimming shortened V by 4 bases and J by 7 bases, and 7 bases separated the two germline ends. This CDR3 reads CASSSQGEAFF. Here the CDR3 DNA reads TGTGCCAGCAGTTCACAGGGTGAAGCTTTCTTT.